What follows is one T cell receptor (beta chain) and its context. The antigen remains unidentified. This specimen comes from a study of T cell responses to AZD1222 COVID-19 vaccine. V lost 6 bases and J lost 8, with 7 bases in between. The CDR3 totals 10 residues. Notes on the study in general: Increases in Spike-specific TCR breadth and depth were seen after two AZD1222 doses. After the peak T cell response, and only then, were repertoires sampled.

The data were produced by immunoSEQ multiplex PCR, yet TCRdb's version contains in-frame clones alone and is incomplete. The top ten hold 7.9% of the sample, which has around 150,000 clones, 70% to 90% seen once. The clonotype comes from an adult who received the MenACWY meningococcal vaccine as a control. The chain combines TRBV12-3 or TRBV12-4 with TRBJ1-2; D call uncertain. The sequences come from peripheral blood, collected 28 days after the second dose of the MenACWY control vaccine. The CDR3 DNA reads TGTGCCAGCAGCGGGGTGGGCTACACCTTC. It translates to CASSGVGYTF.